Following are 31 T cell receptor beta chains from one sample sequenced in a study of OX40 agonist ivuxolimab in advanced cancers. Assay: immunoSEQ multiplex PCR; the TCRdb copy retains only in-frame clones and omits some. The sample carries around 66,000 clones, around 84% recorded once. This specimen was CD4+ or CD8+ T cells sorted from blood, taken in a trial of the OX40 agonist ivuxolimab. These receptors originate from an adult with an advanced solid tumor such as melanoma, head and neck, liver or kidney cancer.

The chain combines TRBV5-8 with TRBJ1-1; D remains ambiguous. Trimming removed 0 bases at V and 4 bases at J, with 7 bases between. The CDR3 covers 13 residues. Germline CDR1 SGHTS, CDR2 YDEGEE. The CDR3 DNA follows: TGTGCCAGCAGCTTGGACACGATCACTGAAGCTTTCTTT. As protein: CASSLDTITEAFF.

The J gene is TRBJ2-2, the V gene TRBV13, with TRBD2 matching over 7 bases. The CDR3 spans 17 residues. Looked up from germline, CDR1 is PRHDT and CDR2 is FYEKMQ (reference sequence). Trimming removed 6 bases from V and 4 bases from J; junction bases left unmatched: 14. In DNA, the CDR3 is TGTGCCAGCAGTCTCCTAGGCGGGAGAGACGGCACCGGGGAGCTGTTTTTT. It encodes CASSLLGGRDGTGELFF.

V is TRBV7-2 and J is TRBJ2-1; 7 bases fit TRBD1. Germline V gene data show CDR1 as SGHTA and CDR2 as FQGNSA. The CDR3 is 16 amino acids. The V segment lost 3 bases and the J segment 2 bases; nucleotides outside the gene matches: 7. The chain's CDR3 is CASSFSATGAYNEQFF. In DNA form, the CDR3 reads TGTGCCAGCAGCTTTTCCGCTACAGGGGCCTACAATGAGCAGTTCTTC.

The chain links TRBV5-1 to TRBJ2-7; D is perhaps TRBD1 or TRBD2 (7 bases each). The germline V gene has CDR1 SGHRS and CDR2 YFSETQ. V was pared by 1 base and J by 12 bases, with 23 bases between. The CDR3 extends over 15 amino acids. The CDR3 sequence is CASSLSGTDRLRGYF. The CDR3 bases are TGCGCCAGCAGCTTGAGCGGGACAGACAGATTACGAGGGTACTTC.

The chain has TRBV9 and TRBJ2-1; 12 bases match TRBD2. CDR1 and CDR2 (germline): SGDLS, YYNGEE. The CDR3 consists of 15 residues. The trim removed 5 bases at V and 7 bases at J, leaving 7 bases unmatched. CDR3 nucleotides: TGTGCCAGCAGGAACCTAGCGGGGGGGCCGAATGAGCAGTTCTTC. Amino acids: CASRNLAGGPNEQFF.

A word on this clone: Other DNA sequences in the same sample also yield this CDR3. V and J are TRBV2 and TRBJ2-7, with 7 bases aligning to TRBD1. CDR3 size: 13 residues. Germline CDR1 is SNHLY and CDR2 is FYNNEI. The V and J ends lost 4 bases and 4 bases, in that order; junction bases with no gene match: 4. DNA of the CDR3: TGTGCCAGCAGTGTGAACAGGGGATACGAGCAGTACGTC. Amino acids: CASSVNRGYEQYV.

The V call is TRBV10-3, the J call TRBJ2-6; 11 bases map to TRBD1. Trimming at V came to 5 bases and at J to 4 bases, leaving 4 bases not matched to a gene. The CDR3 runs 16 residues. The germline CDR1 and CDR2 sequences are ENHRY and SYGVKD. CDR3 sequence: CAISPGQGVGANVLTF. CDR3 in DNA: TGTGCCATCAGTCCGGGACAGGGGGTCGGGGCCAACGTCCTGACTTTC.

The CDR3 sequence is CASSLEGPYEQYF. CDR3 coding DNA: TGTGCCAGCAGCTTAGAAGGTCCCTACGAGCAGTACTTC. The chain joins TRBV7-2 to TRBJ2-7, with unresolved D. CDR3 length: 13 residues. V was pared by 1 base and J by 2 bases, with 6 bases between. Looked up from germline, CDR1 is SGHTA and CDR2 is FQGNSA.

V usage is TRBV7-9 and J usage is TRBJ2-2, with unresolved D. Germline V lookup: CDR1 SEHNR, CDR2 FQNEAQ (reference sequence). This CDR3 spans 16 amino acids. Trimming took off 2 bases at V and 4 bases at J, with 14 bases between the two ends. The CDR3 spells CASSLRSSLSTGELFF. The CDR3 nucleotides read TGTGCCAGCAGCTTAAGGTCTAGTCTTAGCACCGGGGAGCTGTTTTTT.

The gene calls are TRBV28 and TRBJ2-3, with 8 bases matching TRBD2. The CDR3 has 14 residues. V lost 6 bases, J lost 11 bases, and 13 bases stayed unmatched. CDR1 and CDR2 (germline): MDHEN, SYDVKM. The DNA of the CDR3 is TGTGCCAGCAGCTCCGGGGGGGCCCTAATAGAGCAGTATTTT. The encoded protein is CASSSGGALIEQYF.

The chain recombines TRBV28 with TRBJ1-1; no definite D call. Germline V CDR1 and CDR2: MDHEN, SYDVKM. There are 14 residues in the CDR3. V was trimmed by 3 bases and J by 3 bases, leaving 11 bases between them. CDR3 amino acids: CASSFPEADTEAFF. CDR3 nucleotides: TGTGCCAGCAGTTTCCCCGAAGCGGACACTGAAGCTTTCTTT.

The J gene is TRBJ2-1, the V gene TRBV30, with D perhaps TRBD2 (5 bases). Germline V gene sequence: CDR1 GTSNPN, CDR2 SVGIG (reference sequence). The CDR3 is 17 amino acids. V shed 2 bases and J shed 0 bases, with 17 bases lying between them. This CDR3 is CAWSKRIGLSSYNEQFF. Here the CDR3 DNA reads TGTGCCTGGAGTAAGCGGATTGGCTTGAGCTCCTACAATGAGCAGTTCTTC.

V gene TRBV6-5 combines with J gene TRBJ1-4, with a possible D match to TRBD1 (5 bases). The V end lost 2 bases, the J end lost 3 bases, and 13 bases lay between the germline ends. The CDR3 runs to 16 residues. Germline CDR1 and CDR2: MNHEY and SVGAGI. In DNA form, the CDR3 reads TGTGCCAGCAGTTACCAGGGTGAGAGGGCTAATGAAAAACTGTTTTTT. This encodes CASSYQGERANEKLFF.

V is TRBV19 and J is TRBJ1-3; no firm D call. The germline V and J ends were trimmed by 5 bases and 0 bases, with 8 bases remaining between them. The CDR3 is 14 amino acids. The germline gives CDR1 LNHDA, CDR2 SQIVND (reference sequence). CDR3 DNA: TGTGCCAGTAGTGCGGGCCTCTCTGGAAACACCATATATTTT. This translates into CASSAGLSGNTIYF.

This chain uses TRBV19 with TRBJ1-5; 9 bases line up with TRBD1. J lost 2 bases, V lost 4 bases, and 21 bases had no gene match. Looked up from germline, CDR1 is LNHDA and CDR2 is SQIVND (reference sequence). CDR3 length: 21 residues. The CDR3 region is CASSKQQNKSGRDRGNQPQHF. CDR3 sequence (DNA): TGTGCCAGTAGTAAACAACAGAACAAAAGTGGCCGGGACAGGGGCAATCAGCCCCAGCATTTT.

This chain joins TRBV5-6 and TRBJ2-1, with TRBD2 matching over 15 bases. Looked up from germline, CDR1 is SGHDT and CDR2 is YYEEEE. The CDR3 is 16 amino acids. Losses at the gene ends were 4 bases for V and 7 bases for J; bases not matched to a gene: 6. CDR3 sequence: CASSVGLAGGWNEQFF. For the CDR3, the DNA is TGTGCCAGCAGCGTCGGACTAGCGGGAGGGTGGAATGAGCAGTTCTTC.

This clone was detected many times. Written as DNA, the CDR3 is TGCGCCAGCAGCGGCGGGACTAGCGGGAGTCGCGAGCAGTACTTC. Protein product: CASSGGTSGSREQYF. The chain employs TRBV5-1 and TRBJ2-7, with 14 bases that match TRBD2. Germline CDR1 reads SGHRS; CDR2 reads YFSETQ. The J segment lost 6 bases and the V segment lost 4 bases, leaving 6 bases of the junction unmatched. The CDR3 consists of 15 residues.

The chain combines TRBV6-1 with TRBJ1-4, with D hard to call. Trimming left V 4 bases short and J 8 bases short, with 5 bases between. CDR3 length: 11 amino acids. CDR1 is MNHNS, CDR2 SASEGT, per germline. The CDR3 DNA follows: TGTGCCAGCAGTGCGACCGAAAAACTGTTTTTT. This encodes CASSATEKLFF.

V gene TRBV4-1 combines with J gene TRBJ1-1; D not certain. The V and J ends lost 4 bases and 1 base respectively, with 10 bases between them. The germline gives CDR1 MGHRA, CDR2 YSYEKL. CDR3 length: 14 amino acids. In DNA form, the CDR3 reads TGCGCCAGCAGCCGAGATTTGGGGAACACTGAAGCTTTCTTT. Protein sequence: CASSRDLGNTEAFF.

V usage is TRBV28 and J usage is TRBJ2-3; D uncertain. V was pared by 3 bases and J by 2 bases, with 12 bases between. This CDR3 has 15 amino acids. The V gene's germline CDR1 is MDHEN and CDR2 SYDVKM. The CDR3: CASSFYYLHTDTQYF. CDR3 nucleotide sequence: TGTGCCAGCAGTTTTTACTACCTCCACACAGATACGCAGTATTTT. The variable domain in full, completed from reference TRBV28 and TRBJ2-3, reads DVKVTQSSRYLVKRTGEKVFLECVQDMDHENMFWYRQDPGLGLRLIYFSYDVKMKEKGDIPEGYSVSREKKERFSLILESASTNQTSMYLCASSFYYLHTDTQYFGPGTRLTVL.

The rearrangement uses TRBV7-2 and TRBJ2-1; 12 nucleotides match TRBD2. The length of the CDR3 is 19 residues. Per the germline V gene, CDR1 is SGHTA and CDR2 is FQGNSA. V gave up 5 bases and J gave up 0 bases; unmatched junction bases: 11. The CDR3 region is CASSTTGTSGYFSYNEQFF. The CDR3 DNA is TGTGCCAGCAGCACAACCGGGACTAGCGGGTATTTCTCCTACAATGAGCAGTTCTTC.

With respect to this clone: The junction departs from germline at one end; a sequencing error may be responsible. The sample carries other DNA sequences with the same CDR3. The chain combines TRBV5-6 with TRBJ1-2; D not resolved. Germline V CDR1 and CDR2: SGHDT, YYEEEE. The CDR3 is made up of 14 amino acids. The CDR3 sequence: CASTPAPLDYGYTF. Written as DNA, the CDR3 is TGCGCCAGCACGCCGGCCCCGCTAGACTATGGCTACACCTTC.

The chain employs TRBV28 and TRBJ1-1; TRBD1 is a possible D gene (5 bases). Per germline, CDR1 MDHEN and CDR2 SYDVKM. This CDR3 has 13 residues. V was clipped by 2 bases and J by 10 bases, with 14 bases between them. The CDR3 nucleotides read TGTGCCAGCAGTTTAGGGACCTCATTTGGAGCTTTCTTT. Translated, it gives CASSLGTSFGAFF.

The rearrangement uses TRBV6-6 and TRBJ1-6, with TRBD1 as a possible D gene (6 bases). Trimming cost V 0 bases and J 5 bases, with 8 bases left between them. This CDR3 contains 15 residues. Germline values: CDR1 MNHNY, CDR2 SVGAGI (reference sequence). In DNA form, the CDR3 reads TGTGCCAGCAGTTACTCAGGGGGAAATAATTCACCCCTCCACTTT. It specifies CASSYSGGNNSPLHF.

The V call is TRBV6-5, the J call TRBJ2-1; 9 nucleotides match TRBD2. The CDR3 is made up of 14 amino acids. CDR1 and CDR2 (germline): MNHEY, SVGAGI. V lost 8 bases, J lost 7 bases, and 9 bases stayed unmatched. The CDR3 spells CASGRGGAWNEQFF. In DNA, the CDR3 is TGTGCCAGCGGCCGCGGGGGGGCGTGGAATGAGCAGTTCTTC.

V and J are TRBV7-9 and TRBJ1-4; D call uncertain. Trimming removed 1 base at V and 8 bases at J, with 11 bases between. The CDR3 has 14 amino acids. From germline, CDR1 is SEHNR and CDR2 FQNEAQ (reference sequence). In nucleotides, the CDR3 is TGTGCCAGCAGCTTAGTTGGGGATTACGAAAAACTGTTTTTT. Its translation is CASSLVGDYEKLFF.

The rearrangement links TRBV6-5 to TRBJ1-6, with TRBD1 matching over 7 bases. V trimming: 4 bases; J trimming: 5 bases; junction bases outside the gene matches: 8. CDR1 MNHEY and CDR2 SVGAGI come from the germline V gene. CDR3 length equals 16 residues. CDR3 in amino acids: CASSSTGASNNSPLHF. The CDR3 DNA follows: TGTGCCAGCAGTTCAACAGGGGCATCTAATAATTCACCCCTCCACTTT.

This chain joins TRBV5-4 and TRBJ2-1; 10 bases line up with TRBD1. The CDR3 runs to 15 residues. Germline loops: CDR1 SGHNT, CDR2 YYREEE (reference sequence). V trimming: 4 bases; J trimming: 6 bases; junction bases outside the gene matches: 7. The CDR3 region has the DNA TGTGCCAGCAGCCAGGGACAGGGGCTTCCCAATGAGCAGTTCTTC. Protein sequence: CASSQGQGLPNEQFF.

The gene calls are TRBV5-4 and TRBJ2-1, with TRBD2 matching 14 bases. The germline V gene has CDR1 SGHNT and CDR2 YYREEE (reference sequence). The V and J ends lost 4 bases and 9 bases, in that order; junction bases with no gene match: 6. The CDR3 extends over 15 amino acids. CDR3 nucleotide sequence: TGTGCCAGCAGCCTAGGGACTAGCGGGAGAGGTGAGCAGTTCTTC. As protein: CASSLGTSGRGEQFF.

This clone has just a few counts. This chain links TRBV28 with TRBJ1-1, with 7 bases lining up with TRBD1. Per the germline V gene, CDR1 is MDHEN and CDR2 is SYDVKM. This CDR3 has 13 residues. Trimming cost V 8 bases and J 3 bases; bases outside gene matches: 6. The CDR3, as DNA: TGTGCCAGCCAGACAGGGAAAGACACTGAAGCTTTCTTT. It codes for CASQTGKDTEAFF.

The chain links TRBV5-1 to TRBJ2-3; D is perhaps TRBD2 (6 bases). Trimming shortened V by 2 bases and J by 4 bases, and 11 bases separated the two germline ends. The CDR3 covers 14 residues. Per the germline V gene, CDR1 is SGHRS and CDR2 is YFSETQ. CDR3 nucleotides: TGCGCCAGCAGCTTCGAGAGGAGGGCAGATACGCAGTATTTT. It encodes CASSFERRADTQYF.